Listed here is a single T cell receptor beta chain. Its antigen is as yet unknown. The data are from a study of graft-versus-host responses after intestinal transplantation. The V gene end was trimmed by 4 bases and the J gene end by 1 base; junction bases not matched to a gene: 1. From germline, CDR1 is SGHTA and CDR2 FQGNSA. The CDR3 is 15 amino acids. Repertoires were generated with immunoSEQ multiplex PCR, while TCRdb's copy carries only in-frame clones and drops some. The data show about 100,000 clones, over 75% seen once. This sequence joins TRBV7-2 and TRBJ2-5, with 12 bases fitting TRBD2. Sequencing was performed on unstimulated CD4+ T cells sorted from spleen or lymph node cells, taken before intestinal transplant. The TCR sequence derives from a human donor who received an intestinal transplant. The CDR3 nucleotides read TGTGCCAGCAGCTGGGGACTAGCGGGCCAAGAGACCCAGTACTTC. This sequence encodes CASSWGLAGQETQYF.